Listed below are T cell receptor beta chains from one sample, sequenced in a study of T cell responses to AZD1222 COVID-19 vaccine. Generated by immunoSEQ multiplex PCR, the TCRdb table keeps only in-frame clones and is missing some. Seen here are roughly 140,000 clones, approximately 89% observed once, and the top ten hold 5%. The source was peripheral blood, collected on day 0 of AZD1222 vaccination. All receptors come from an adult in good health. The conserved cysteine and the conserved F or W are not part of the CDR3 here. Where a row states a size, it is once, few, many or the class of an expanded clone; other rows omit it.

j_call,v_call,clone_size,cdr3_aa
TRBJ1-2,TRBV28,.,ASSSYRGHGYT
TRBJ2-7,TRBV4-2,.,ASSQPGQATYEQY
TRBJ2-5,TRBV6-2/TRBV6-3,once,ASSYSRWRADQETQY
TRBJ2-1,TRBV15,.,ATSQGFSPYNEQF
TRBJ2-1,TRBV13,few,ASSLASGPSSYNEQF
TRBJ1-6,TRBV28,.,ASSGEGKRSPLH
TRBJ2-2,TRBV9,.,ASSVEGTGELF
TRBJ2-1,TRBV7-3,.,ASSLGGDYNEQF
TRBJ1-4,TRBV7-2,few,ASSPPWAGANEKLF
TRBJ2-1,TRBV23-1,.,ASSPPGQLAHEQF
TRBJ1-2,TRBV28,.,ASSSPTVVNYGYT
TRBJ1-4,TRBV5-4,once,ASRAGATNEKLF
TRBJ2-1,TRBV7-2,.,ASSLEPLRHNEQF
TRBJ1-5,TRBV27,.,ASRASGTHNQPQH
TRBJ2-7,TRBV21-1,.,ASSTGTGVYEQY
TRBJ2-1,TRBV5-6,.,ASSTPLLAGNNEQF
TRBJ2-5,TRBV19,.,ASSPSSLAGSGRETQY
TRBJ2-5,TRBV7-2,.,ASSGGAGEAQY
TRBJ2-7,TRBV29-1,.,SVVQGREQY
TRBJ2-3,TRBV29-1,.,SVGTGQGDTQY
TRBJ1-6,TRBV5-6,.,ASSLGTGDNSALH